A selection of T cell receptor beta chains follows, all from one sample in a study of blood T cell repertoires in COVID-19. This table comes from immunoSEQ multiplex PCR, and its TCRdb copy is limited to in-frame clones, with some not included. Of around 190,000 clones in the sample, over 75% are singletons; the top ten hold around 6.3%. Sequencing used peripheral blood. The source of these receptors is a man between 70 and 80 years old with active or convalescent COVID-19. Each CDR3 is given with its conserved first and last residue. The order of the fields is CDR3 DNA, CDR3 protein, J gene, clone size, D gene, V gene. D genes are given only for firm matches. Rows give clone size only sometimes, using once, few, many, or a class for an expanded clone.

DNA: TGTGCCAGCAGTGTGACAGGGGGACTAGATGGCTACACCTTC
CDR3: CASSVTGGLDGYTF
J: TRBJ1-2
size: .
D: TRBD1
V: TRBV6-2/TRBV6-3

DNA: TGTGCCAGCAGCTTACTGCCGGGACAGGACCGCAATCAGCCCCAGCATTTT
CDR3: CASSLLPGQDRNQPQHF
J: TRBJ1-5
size: .
D: TRBD1
V: TRBV7-2

DNA: TGTGCCAGCAGTCAGGGGGGTTGGGGCACCTCTGGAAACACCATATATTTT
CDR3: CASSQGGWGTSGNTIYF
J: TRBJ1-3
size: .
D: TRBD1
V: TRBV7-9

DNA: TGTGCCAGCAGCCTAGGCCGCAGGGCCTCGAACTATGGCTACACCTTC
CDR3: CASSLGRRASNYGYTF
J: TRBJ1-2
size: few
D: .
V: TRBV5-6

DNA: TGTGCCACCAGTGGGGGGGACTTGCAGTTCTTC
CDR3: CATSGGDLQFF
J: TRBJ2-1
size: .
D: .
V: TRBV24-1

DNA: TGCGCCAGCAGCTTGACTAGCGGGATGACAGATACGCAGTATTTT
CDR3: CASSLTSGMTDTQYF
J: TRBJ2-3
size: .
D: TRBD2
V: TRBV5-1

DNA: TGTGCCAGCAGTTTATCAGGGCGGCAGTTCTTC
CDR3: CASSLSGRQFF
J: TRBJ2-1
size: .
D: .
V: TRBV12-3/TRBV12-4

DNA: TGTGCCAGCAGCCAATGGCAGGGCAGCTCTGGAAACACCATATATTTT
CDR3: CASSQWQGSSGNTIYF
J: TRBJ1-3
size: .
D: .
V: TRBV7-2

DNA: TGTGCCAGCAGTTACGGGGGCAGGGGTAATTCACCCCTCCACTTT
CDR3: CASSYGGRGNSPLHF
J: TRBJ1-6
size: .
D: .
V: TRBV6-5

DNA: TGCGCCAGCAGCCAAGCTCCCTTTAGCACAGATACGCAGTATTTT
CDR3: CASSQAPFSTDTQYF
J: TRBJ2-3
size: .
D: .
V: TRBV4-1

DNA: TGTGCCAGCAGCGCCCGAACGGGGGGCCGGGGTATCGGGGAGCTGTTTTTT
CDR3: CASSARTGGRGIGELFF
J: TRBJ2-2
size: .
D: .
V: TRBV9

DNA: TGTGCCACCGAACTAGCTGGCACAGATACGCAGTATTTT
CDR3: CATELAGTDTQYF
J: TRBJ2-3
size: .
D: .
V: TRBV7-9

DNA: TGTGCCACCAGTGATGTCAGACAGGGGATCACCGGGGAGCTGTTTTTT
CDR3: CATSDVRQGITGELFF
J: TRBJ2-2
size: once
D: TRBD1
V: TRBV24-1

DNA: TGTGCCAGCAGCTTGTTACAGAGTGAAGCTTTCTTT
CDR3: CASSLLQSEAFF
J: TRBJ1-1
size: .
D: .
V: TRBV7-8

DNA: TGTGCCAGCAGTGAGATTGGAGGCTCGTATAGCAATCAGCCCCAGCATTTT
CDR3: CASSEIGGSYSNQPQHF
J: TRBJ1-5
size: once
D: .
V: TRBV2